This T cell receptor (beta chain) is drawn from a study of OX40 agonist ivuxolimab in advanced cancers. Study at large: People who had prior anti-PD-1, anti-PD-L1 or anti-CTLA-4 therapy could take part, and 40% had some.

This clone was seen only once. Clones were sequenced by immunoSEQ multiplex PCR, and TCRdb holds only the in-frame ones, with some missing. The data show fewer than 100,000 clones, roughly 80% seen once. CDR1 MNHEY and CDR2 SMNVEV come from the germline V gene (reference sequence). With 1 base removed from V and 1 base from J, the gap between germline ends came to 5 bases. The CDR3 length is 13 residues. The TCR was taken from an adult with an advanced solid tumor such as melanoma, head and neck, liver or kidney cancer. Sequences were derived from CD4+ or CD8+ T cells sorted from blood, sampled in a trial of the OX40 agonist ivuxolimab. This sequence joins TRBV27 and TRBJ2-7; D possibly corresponds to TRBD2 (5 bases). The CDR3 bases are TGTGCCAGCAGTTTATGGAGGTCCTACGAGCAGTACTTC. It is translated as CASSLWRSYEQYF.